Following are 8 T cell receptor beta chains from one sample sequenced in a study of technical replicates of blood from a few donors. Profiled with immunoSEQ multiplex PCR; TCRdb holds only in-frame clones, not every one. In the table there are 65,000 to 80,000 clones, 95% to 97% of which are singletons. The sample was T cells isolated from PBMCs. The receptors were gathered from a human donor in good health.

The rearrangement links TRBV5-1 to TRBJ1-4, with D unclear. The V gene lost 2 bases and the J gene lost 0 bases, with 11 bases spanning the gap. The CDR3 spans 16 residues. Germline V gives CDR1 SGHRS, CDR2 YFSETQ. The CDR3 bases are TGCGCCAGCAGCTTCCGGCCTCAGGCAACTAATGAAAAACTGTTTTTT. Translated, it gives CASSFRPQATNEKLFF.

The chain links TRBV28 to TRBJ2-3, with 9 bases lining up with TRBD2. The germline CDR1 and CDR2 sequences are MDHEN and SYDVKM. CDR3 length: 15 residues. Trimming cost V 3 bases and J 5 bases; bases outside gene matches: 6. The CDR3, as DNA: TGTGCCAGCAGTTTGTTAGCGGGAGAGGGAGATACGCAGTATTTT. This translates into CASSLLAGEGDTQYF.

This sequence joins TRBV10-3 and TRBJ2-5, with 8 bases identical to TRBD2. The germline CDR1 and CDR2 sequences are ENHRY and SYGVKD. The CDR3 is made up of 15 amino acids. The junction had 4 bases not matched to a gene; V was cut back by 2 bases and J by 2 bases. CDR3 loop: CAISEPTSEQETQYF. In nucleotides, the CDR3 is TGTGCCATCAGTGAGCCGACTAGCGAACAAGAGACCCAGTACTTC.

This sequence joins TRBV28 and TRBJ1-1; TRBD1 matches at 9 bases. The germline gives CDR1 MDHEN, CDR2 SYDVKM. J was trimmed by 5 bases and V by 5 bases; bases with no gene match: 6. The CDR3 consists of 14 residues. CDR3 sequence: CASSRGQGRTEAFF. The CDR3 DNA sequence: TGTGCCAGCAGTCGGGGACAGGGAAGGACTGAAGCTTTCTTT.

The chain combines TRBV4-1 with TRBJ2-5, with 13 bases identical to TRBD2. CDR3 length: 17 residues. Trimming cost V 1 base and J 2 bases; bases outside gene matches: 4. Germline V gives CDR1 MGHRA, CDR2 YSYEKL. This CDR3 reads CASSQAPGLAGQETQYF. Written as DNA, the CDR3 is TGCGCCAGCAGCCAAGCGCCGGGACTAGCGGGGCAAGAGACCCAGTACTTC.

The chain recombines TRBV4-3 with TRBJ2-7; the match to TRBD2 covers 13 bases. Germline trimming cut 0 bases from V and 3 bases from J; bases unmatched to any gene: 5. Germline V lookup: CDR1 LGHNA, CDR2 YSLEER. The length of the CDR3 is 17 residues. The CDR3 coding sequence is TGCGCCAGCAGCCAAGATGTGGGACTAGCGGGAAACTACGAGCAGTACTTC. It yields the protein CASSQDVGLAGNYEQYF.

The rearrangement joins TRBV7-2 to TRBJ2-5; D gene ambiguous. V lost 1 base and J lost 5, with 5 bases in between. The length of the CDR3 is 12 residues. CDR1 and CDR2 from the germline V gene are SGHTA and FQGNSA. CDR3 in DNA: TGTGCCAGCAGCTTAGTAGTGGAGACCCAGTACTTC. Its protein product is CASSLVVETQYF. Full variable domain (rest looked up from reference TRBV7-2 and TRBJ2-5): GAGVSQSPSNKVTEKGKDVELRCDPISGHTALYWYRQSLGQGLEFLIYFQGNSAPDKSGLPSDRFSAERTGGSVSTLTIQRTQQEDSAVYLCASSLVVETQYFGPGTRLLVL.

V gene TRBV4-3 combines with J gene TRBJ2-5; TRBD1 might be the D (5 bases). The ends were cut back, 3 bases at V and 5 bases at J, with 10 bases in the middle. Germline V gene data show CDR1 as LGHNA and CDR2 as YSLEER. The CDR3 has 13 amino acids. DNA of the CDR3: TGCGCCAGCAGCCACTTAGGGGCCGAGACCCAGTACTTC. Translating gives CASSHLGAETQYF.